This paragraph reports one T cell receptor (beta chain). No cell sorting was done before RNA was extracted from the tissue. This non-tumor lung sample came from over 3 cm beyond the tumor edge. The CDR3 runs 14 residues. Trimming removed 5 bases from V and 2 bases from J, with 13 bases in between. Per germline, CDR1 GTSNPN and CDR2 SVGIG (reference sequence). TCRbeta libraries were built with three rounds of nested PCR, modified from ARM-PCR. TCRdb recomputed calls from the multiplex PCR reads with MiXCR, one row per CDR3 protein. The table lists about 75,000 distinct CDR3 sequences, less than 75% of them singletons. This entry comes from a study of tumor and adjacent non-tumor tissue in lung cancer.

This TCR derives from a woman between 50 and 59 years old with non-small cell lung cancer. The gene calls are TRBV30 and TRBJ2-1; D remains ambiguous. The material sequenced was distant non-tumor lung tissue. The CDR3 here is CAWGLGWTYNEQFF. The CDR3 DNA reads as TGTGCCTGGGGTCTCGGGTGGACCTACAATGAGCAGTTCTTC.